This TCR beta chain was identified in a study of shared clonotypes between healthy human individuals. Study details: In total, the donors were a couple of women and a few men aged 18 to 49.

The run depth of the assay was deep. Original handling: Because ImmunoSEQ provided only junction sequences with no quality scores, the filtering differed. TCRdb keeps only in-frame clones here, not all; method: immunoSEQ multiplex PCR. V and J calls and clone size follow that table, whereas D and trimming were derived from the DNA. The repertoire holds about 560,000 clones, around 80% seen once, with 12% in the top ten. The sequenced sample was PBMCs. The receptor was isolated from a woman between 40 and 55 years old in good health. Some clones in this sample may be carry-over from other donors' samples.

CDR3 DNA sequence: TGTGCCAGCAGCTTAAGTTTCCCGGGACTTCTCAGCTCTGGAAACACCATATATTTT. This sequence encodes CASSLSFPGLLSSGNTIYF. This rearrangement joins TRBV7-6 to TRBJ1-3; tentatively, D is TRBD1 (5 bases). V was trimmed by 2 bases and J by 0 bases, leaving 20 bases between them. Germline CDR1 reads SGHVS; CDR2 reads FNYEAQ. The CDR3 runs 19 residues. The whole variable domain, remainder taken from reference TRBV7-6 and TRBJ1-3, is GAGVSQSPRYKVTKRGQDVALRCDPISGHVSLYWYRQALGQGPEFLTYFNYEAQQDKSGLPNDRFSAERPEGSISTLTIQRTEQRDSAMYRCASSLSFPGLLSSGNTIYFGEGSWLTVV.